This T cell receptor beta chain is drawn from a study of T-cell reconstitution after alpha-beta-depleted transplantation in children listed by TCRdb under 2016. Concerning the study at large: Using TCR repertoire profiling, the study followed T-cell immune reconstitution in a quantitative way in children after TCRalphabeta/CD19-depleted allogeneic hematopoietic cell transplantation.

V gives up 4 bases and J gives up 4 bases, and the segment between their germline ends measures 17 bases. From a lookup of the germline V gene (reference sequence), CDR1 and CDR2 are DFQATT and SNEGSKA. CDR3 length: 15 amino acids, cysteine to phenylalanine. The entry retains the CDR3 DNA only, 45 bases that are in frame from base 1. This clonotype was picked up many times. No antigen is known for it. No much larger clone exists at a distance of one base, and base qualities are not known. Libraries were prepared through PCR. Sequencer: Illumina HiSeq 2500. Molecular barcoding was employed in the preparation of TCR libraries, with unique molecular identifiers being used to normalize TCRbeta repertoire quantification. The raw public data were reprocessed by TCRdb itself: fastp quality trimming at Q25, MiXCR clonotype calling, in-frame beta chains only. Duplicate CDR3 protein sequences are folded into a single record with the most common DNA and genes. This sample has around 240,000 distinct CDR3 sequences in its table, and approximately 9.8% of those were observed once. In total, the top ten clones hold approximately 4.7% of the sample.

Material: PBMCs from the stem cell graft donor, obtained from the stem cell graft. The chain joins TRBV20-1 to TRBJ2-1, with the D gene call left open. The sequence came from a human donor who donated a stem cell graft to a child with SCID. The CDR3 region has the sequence CSATGVDPQYNEQFF. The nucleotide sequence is TGCAGTGCTACTGGGGTCGACCCCCAGTACAATGAGCAGTTCTTC.